This TCR beta chain stems from a study of graft-versus-host responses after intestinal transplantation. Turning to the study itself: Transplantation in recipients was multivisceral, liver-intestinal, or isolated intestinal. Uniformly, recipients were administered anti-thymocyte globulin induction with subsequent tacrolimus and steroids for roughly three years.

Findings and limits, study-wide: There was an association between peak levels of circulating GvH clones and early post-transplant HvG declines. There were GvH clones found in recipient marrow, and some of them appeared first in ileum or blood.

The V gene's germline CDR1 is SEHNR and CDR2 FQNEAQ (reference sequence). The CDR3 has 13 residues. V lost 1 base, J lost 4 bases, and 7 bases lay in between. Assay: immunoSEQ multiplex PCR; the TCRdb copy retains only in-frame clones and omits some. The data show 90,000 to 130,000 clones, with roughly 93% seen just once and 0.4% to 0.65% held by the top ten. Comment on this clone: Antigen: not known.

The sequence derives from a human donor who received an intestinal transplant. The material was unstimulated CD8+ T cells sorted from spleen or lymph node cells, obtained before intestinal transplant. The rearrangement links TRBV7-9 to TRBJ1-2; unclear D gene. The CDR3 coding sequence is TGTGCCAGCAGCTTAGAGACTGGCTATGGCTACACCTTC. Amino acids: CASSLETGYGYTF.